Below are 16 T cell receptor beta chains sequenced from a single sample in a study of cytotoxic CD8 clonotypes in ibrutinib-treated CLL. This table comes from immunoSEQ multiplex PCR, and its TCRdb copy is limited to in-frame clones, with some not included. The table records 50,000 to 60,000 clones, 83% of them present only once. The sequencing used PBMCs, collected after 24 months of ibrutinib treatment. These receptors all come from a human donor with chronic lymphocytic leukemia.

V and J are TRBV30 and TRBJ2-3; D not resolved. Germline V gene data show CDR1 as GTSNPN and CDR2 as SVGIG (reference sequence). The CDR3 extends over 11 amino acids. Trimming cost V 8 bases and J 5 bases, with 11 bases left between them. The CDR3 DNA reads as TGTGCCATAGGACGCTTAGATACGCAGTATTTT. Protein product: CAIGRLDTQYF. Looking up the rest from reference TRBV30 and TRBJ2-3 gives the full variable domain: SQTIHQWPATLVQPVGSPLSLECTVEGTSNPNLYWYRQAAGRGLQLLFYSVGIGQISSEVPQNLSASRPQDRQFILSSKKLLLSDSGFYLCAIGRLDTQYFGPGTRLTVL.

This chain joins TRBV7-8 and TRBJ1-6; D remains unclear. The germline V gene has CDR1 SGHVS and CDR2 FQNEAQ. V lost 1 base, J lost 10 bases, and 8 bases lay in between. This CDR3 has 13 amino acids. The CDR3: CASSLVAYSPLHF. The CDR3 nucleotides read TGTGCCAGCAGCTTAGTCGCGTACTCACCCCTCCACTTT.

The CDR3 loop is CASSQELAGNNEQFF. In nucleotides, the CDR3 is TGTGCCAGCAGCCAAGAACTAGCGGGGAACAATGAGCAGTTCTTC. This chain joins TRBV4-2 and TRBJ2-1; TRBD2 agrees at 10 bases. J was trimmed by 5 bases and V by 0 bases; bases with no gene match: 1. The CDR3 contains 15 residues. Germline-derived CDR1 and CDR2 are LGHNA and YNFKEQ.

This clone occurred once. The gene calls are TRBV11-3 and TRBJ2-6; D perhaps matches TRBD2 (5 bases). Trimming stripped 4 bases from V and 4 bases from J, with 14 bases between. Germline values: CDR1 SGHNT, CDR2 YENEEA. CDR3 size: 16 residues. The CDR3 DNA is TGTGCCAGCAGCTCCCGGGAAGGGCGAGGGGCCAACGTCCTGACTTTC. Its translation is CASSSREGRGANVLTF.

This chain links TRBV13 with TRBJ2-1, with TRBD1 matching 7 bases. The CDR3 sequence is 15 residues long. Germline values: CDR1 PRHDT, CDR2 FYEKMQ (reference sequence). The V gene end was trimmed by 2 bases and the J gene end by 6 bases; junction bases not matched to a gene: 7. CDR3 in DNA: TGTGCCAGCAGCTTACAGGGGGTGACGCGCAATGAGCAGTTCTTC. As protein: CASSLQGVTRNEQFF.

V and J are TRBV19 and TRBJ1-1; a weak D match, TRBD1 (5 bases). The ends were cut back, 2 bases at V and 0 bases at J, with 10 bases in the middle. Germline CDR1 reads LNHDA; CDR2 reads SQIVND (reference sequence). The CDR3 is made up of 15 amino acids. The CDR3 loop is CASSITGLMNTEAFF. CDR3 nucleotide sequence: TGTGCCAGTAGTATAACGGGACTCATGAACACTGAAGCTTTCTTT.

Details on this clone: At one end, the junction sequence differs from germline, possibly due to a read error. The CDR3 coding sequence is TGTGCCAGCACCTTGAGCGCGAAACCCGGGGGGGCGAATGAGCAGTTCTTC. Translation: CASTLSAKPGGANEQFF. V usage is TRBV5-4 and J usage is TRBJ2-1, with 8 bases identical to TRBD2. CDR3 length: 17 residues. Germline V lookup: CDR1 SGHNT, CDR2 YYREEE (reference sequence).

The V call is TRBV6-6, the J call TRBJ1-2; D perhaps matches TRBD1 (5 bases). CDR1 MNHNY and CDR2 SVGAGI come from the germline V gene (reference sequence). The CDR3 contains 14 residues. Trimming pared 8 bases from V and 4 bases from J, leaving 17 bases between. The CDR3 sequence: CASGPPGESYGYTF. The CDR3 coding sequence is TGTGCCAGCGGCCCCCCGGGGGAGAGCTATGGCTACACCTTC.

The V gene is TRBV9, the J gene TRBJ2-3, with TRBD2 matching over 7 bases. CDR3 length: 15 residues. The J segment lost 4 bases and the V segment lost 4 bases, leaving 9 bases of the junction unmatched. From germline, CDR1 is SGDLS and CDR2 YYNGEE. CDR3 bases: TGTGCCAGCAGCACGGGGGGAGGGCCTCCAGATACGCAGTATTTT. It encodes CASSTGGGPPDTQYF.

The chain joins TRBV2 to TRBJ2-7; 11 bases agree with TRBD1. Per the germline V gene, CDR1 is SNHLY and CDR2 is FYNNEI. This CDR3 is built from 15 residues. The ends lost 2 bases at V and 4 bases at J; junction bases unmatched: 4. The CDR3 DNA reads as TGTGCCAGCAGTGAACCCGGGACAGGGGGTTACGAGCAGTACTTC. Protein: CASSEPGTGGYEQYF.

The chain has TRBV29-1 and TRBJ2-7; 11 bases fit TRBD2. The CDR3 spans 17 residues. J lost 2 bases, V lost 3 bases, and 12 bases had no gene match. Germline V gene sequence: CDR1 SQVTM, CDR2 ANQGSEA. The CDR3, as DNA: TGCAGCGTTGAGGGTACCTTAGCGGGAGGGACACCCTACGAGCAGTACTTC. This sequence encodes CSVEGTLAGGTPYEQYF.

The chain combines TRBV7-8 with TRBJ2-1, with TRBD2 matching over 8 bases. The junction had 6 bases not matched to a gene; V was cut back by 5 bases and J by 9 bases. Germline loops: CDR1 SGHVS, CDR2 FQNEAQ. This CDR3 region has 13 residues. The CDR3, as DNA: TGTGCCAGCAGCCGAATTACTAGCGGTGAGCAGTTCTTC. As protein: CASSRITSGEQFF.

The chain links TRBV6-6 to TRBJ2-7; D may be TRBD1 or TRBD2 (7 bases each). The germline V and J ends were trimmed by 4 bases and 4 bases, with 14 bases remaining between them. The CDR3 has 14 residues. Germline-derived CDR1 and CDR2 are MNHNY and SVGAGI (reference sequence). The CDR3 is CASSSTQGGYEQYF. DNA of the CDR3: TGTGCCAGCAGTTCAACCCAGGGGGGGTACGAGCAGTACTTC.

This rearrangement joins TRBV5-4 to TRBJ1-2, with D tentatively TRBD1 (6 bases). V gave up 4 bases and J gave up 2 bases, with 15 bases separating them. This CDR3 comprises 15 residues. Germline values: CDR1 SGHNT, CDR2 YYREEE (reference sequence). CDR3 amino acids: CASSPGQSSNYGYTF. CDR3 DNA: TGTGCCAGCAGCCCAGGACAGTCTTCAAACTATGGCTACACCTTC.

The genes are TRBV6-1 and TRBJ1-2; no clear D gene. The CDR3 contains 14 residues. Trimming took off 7 bases at V and 7 bases at J, with 19 bases between the two ends. Germline V gene data show CDR1 as MNHNS and CDR2 as SASEGT. CDR3 amino acids: CASKEWGYPVGYTF. CDR3 coding DNA: TGTGCCAGCAAAGAGTGGGGTTACCCTGTTGGCTACACCTTC.

The chain is built from TRBV5-1 and TRBJ2-3; perhaps TRBD1 as D (5 bases). Looked up from germline, CDR1 is SGHRS and CDR2 is YFSETQ. This CDR3 region has 14 residues. Trimming cost V 5 bases and J 6 bases, with 16 bases left between them. The CDR3 DNA is TGCGCCAGCAGTCAGGCGTTGGGGCGGGATACGCAGTATTTT. Its translation: CASSQALGRDTQYF.